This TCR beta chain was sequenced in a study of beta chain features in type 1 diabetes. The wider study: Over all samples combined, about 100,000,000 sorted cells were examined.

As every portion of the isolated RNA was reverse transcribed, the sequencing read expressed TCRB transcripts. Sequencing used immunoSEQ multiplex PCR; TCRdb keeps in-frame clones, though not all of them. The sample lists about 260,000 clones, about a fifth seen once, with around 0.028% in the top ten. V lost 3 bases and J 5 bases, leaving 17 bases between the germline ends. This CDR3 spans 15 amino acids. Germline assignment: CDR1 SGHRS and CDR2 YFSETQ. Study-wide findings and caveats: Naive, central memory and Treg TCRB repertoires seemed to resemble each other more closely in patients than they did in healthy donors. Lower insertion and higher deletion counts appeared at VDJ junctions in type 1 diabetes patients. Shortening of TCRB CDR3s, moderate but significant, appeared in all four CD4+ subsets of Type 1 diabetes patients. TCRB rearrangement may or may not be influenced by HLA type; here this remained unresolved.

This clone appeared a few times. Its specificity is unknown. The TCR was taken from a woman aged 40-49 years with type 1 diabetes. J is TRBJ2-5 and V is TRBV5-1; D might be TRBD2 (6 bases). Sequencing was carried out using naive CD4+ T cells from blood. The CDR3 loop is CASSYGTLEGETQYF. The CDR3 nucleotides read TGCGCCAGCAGCTACGGGACTTTGGAGGGGGAGACCCAGTACTTC.